The source of this TCR beta chain is a study of regulatory T cells in long-lasting Graves disease (dated by TCRdb to 2020 to 2023). Concerning the study at large: Patients with newly diagnosed Graves' disease had been on antithyroid drugs for under 3 months. This study used TCR sequencing and RNA sequencing of peripheral blood to compare persistent Graves' disease patients against newly diagnosed Graves' disease patients. The study was conducted in China and was registered as a clinical trial. A total of about 33 samples underwent TCR sequencing, from about 13 patients with persistent Graves' disease and roughly 20 patients with newly diagnosed Graves' disease. Results and caveats for the whole study, not just this receptor: As a limitation, the authors acknowledged that the small sample size may reduce accuracy. Sequencing and analysis were limited to the TCR beta chain. TRBV28, TRBJ1-2 and TRBJ2-5 were preferentially used in persistent disease, while TRBV20-1 and TRBJ2-1 were favored in newly diagnosed disease. Persistent patients shared more public clonotypes among themselves (over 2,500) than newly diagnosed patients did (nearly 1,000). The study examined only peripheral blood because the primary lesion, thyroid tissue, could not be accessed. Persistent Graves' disease patients showed lower TCR Shannon entropy and fewer highly expanded clones than newly diagnosed patients, suggesting clonal expansion.

The germline V gene encodes CDR1 LGHDT and CDR2 YNNKEL (reference sequence). The V end loses 2 bases and the J end loses 1 base, and a stretch of 11 bases separates them. CDR3 length: 15 amino acids, cysteine to phenylalanine. This entry keeps only the CDR3 DNA: 45 bases, framed from base 1. The time point label of this sample denotes: newly diagnosed GD, antithyroid drugs for less than 3 months. RNA was extracted from PBMCs in TRIzol for both TCR sequencing and RNA sequencing. The diagnosis of Graves' disease was made according to American Thyroid Association guidelines. Recruitment of patients was carried out at an endocrinology department in Xi'an, China. Each patient gave around 9.2 milliliters of peripheral blood, collected in an EDTA anticoagulant tube. Ficoll Paque Plus density gradient separation was used to isolate PBMCs, and no further T cell sorting was done. RNA quality was checked with an Agilent 2100 Bioanalyzer and agarose gel, and concentration with a NanoDrop 2000.

Libraries were built with multiplex PCR. TCRdb shows the sequencer as Illumina HiSeq 4000. iRepertoire HTBI primers and Arm-PCR amplification of CDR3 regions were used to construct TCR beta libraries. Before sequencing, the PCR products went through gel purification. The paper's data handling went like this. Gene usage analysis of CDR3 amino acid clonotypes relied on the 62 TRBV and 12 to 15 TRBJ segments identified across samples. COPE and FqMerger were used to merge the filtered high-quality paired reads into contigs. BLAST was used to align contigs to IMGT TRBV, TRBD and TRBJ reference genes, with CDR3 defined following IMGT. Any clonotype with a frequency above 0.1% was classified as a highly expanded clone. Repertoire diversity was measured by Shannon entropy, and V-J evenness by the Gini coefficient. A clonotype found in more than one individual was treated as public. TCRdb reworked the public reads: Q25 trimming with fastp, MiXCR clone assembly, productive beta chains retained. Identical CDR3 proteins give one entry, which carries the most common genes and DNA. TCRdb, rather than the study authors, made the V and J calls. This sample lists around 230,000 distinct CDR3 sequences; approximately 16% were detected once. Of the sample, roughly a fifth falls within the top ten clones.

Many counts were recorded for this clonotype. What this receptor recognizes is not known. Base qualities are not at hand, and no much larger clone is one base apart. This sequence was found in a female donor with Graves disease. The chain uses TRBV3-1 and TRBJ2-5, with the D gene not clear enough to name. This material consisted of peripheral blood mononuclear cells (PBMCs), taken at new diagnosis, from a patient treated with antithyroid drugs. The DNA sequence is TGTGCCAGCAGCCAATCCCCGTGGGCCCAAGAGACCCAGTACTTC. Translated, it reads CASSQSPWAQETQYF.